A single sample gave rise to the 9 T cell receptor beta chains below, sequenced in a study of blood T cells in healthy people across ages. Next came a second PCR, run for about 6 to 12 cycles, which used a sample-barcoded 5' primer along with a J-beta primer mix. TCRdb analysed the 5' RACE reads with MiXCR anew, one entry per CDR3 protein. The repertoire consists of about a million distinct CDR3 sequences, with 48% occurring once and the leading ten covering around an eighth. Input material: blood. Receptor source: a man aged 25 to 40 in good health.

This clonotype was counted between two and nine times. In DNA, the CDR3 is TGTGCCAGCTCACCGTGGAATTCACCCCTCCACTTT. This gives the protein CASSPWNSPLHF. This chain connects TRBV18 to TRBJ1-6; no clear D. CDR3 length: 12 residues. Per germline, CDR1 KGHSH and CDR2 LQKENI. Trimming removed 3 bases at V and 7 bases at J, with 4 bases between.

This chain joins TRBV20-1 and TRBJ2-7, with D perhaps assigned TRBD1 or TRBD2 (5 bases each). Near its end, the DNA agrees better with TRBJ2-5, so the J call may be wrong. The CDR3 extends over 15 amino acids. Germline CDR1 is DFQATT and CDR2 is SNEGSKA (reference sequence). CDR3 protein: CSAKGHGLQQETQYF. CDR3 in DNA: TGCAGTGCTAAGGGGCATGGACTGCAACAAGAGACCCAGTACTTC.

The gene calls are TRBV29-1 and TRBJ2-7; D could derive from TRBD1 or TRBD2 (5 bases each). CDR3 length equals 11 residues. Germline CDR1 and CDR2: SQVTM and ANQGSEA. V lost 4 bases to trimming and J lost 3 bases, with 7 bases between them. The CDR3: CSVGGGYEQYF. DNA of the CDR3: TGCAGCGTTGGTGGGGGCTACGAGCAGTACTTC.

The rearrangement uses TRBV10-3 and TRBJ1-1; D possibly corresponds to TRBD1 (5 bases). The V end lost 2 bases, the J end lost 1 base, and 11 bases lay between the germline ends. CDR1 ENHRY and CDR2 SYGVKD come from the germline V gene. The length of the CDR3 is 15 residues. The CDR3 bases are TGTGCCATCAGTGAGCCGGGGACGGGGAACACTGAAGCTTTCTTT. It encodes CAISEPGTGNTEAFF.

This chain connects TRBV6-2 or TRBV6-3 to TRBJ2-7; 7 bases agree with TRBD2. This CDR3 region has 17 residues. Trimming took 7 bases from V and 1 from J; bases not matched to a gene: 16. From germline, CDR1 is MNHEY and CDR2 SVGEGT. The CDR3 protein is CASTSVAVASGSYEQYF. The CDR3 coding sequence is TGTGCCAGCACCTCGGTCGCAGTAGCTAGCGGTTCCTACGAGCAGTACTTC.

This chain's CDR3 is CASTPSGGALGELFF. CDR3 DNA: TGTGCCTCAACACCTAGCGGGGGGGCCCTCGGGGAGCTGTTTTTT. The chain uses TRBV6-1 and TRBJ2-2; 12 bases map to TRBD2. Germline V gives CDR1 MNHNS, CDR2 SASEGT. The V segment lost 11 bases and the J segment 7 bases; nucleotides outside the gene matches: 11. The CDR3 extends over 15 amino acids.

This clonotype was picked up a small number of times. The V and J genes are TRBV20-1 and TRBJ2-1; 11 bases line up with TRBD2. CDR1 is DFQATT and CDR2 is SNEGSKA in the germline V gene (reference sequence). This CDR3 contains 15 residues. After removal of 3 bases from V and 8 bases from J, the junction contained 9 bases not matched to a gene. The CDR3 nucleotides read TGCAGTGCTAGTATACTAGCGGGGGCCGCAGATGAGCAGTTCTTC. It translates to CSASILAGAADEQFF.

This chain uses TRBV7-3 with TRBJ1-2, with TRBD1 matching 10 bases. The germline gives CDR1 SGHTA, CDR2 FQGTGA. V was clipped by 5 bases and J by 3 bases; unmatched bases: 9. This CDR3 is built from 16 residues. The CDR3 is CASSATDRGRDYGYTF. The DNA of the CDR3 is TGTGCCAGCAGCGCCACTGACAGGGGGCGAGACTATGGCTACACCTTC. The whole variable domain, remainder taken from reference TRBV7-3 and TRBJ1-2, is GAGVSQTPSNKVTEKGKYVELRCDPISGHTALYWYRQSLGQGPEFLIYFQGTGAADDSGLPNDRFFAVRPEGSVSTLKIQRTERGDSAVYLCASSATDRGRDYGYTFGSGTRLTVV.

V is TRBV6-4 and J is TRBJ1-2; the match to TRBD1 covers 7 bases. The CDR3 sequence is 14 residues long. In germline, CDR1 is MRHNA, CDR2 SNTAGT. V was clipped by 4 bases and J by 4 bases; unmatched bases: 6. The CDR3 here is CASSVRTGGYGYTF. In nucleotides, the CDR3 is TGTGCCAGCAGTGTAAGGACAGGAGGCTATGGCTACACCTTC.